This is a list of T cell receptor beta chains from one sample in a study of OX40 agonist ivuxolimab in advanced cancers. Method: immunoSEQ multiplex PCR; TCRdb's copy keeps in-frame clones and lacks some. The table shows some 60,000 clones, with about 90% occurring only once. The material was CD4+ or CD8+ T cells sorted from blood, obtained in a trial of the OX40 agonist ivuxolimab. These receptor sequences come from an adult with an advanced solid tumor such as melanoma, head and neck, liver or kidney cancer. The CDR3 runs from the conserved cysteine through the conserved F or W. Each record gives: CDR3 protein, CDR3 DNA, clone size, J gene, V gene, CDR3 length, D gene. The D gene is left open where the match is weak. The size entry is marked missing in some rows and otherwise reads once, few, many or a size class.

cdr3_aa: CASTYGGLAGTDTQYF
cdr3_nt: TGTGCCAGCACCTACGGGGGACTAGCGGGGACAGATACGCAGTATTTT
clone_size: NA
j_call: TRBJ2-3
v_call: TRBV28
cdr3_length: 16
d_call: TRBD2

cdr3_aa: CASSYSGQGYEQYF
cdr3_nt: TGTGCCAGCAGTTACTCGGGACAGGGCTACGAGCAGTACTTC
clone_size: NA
j_call: TRBJ2-7
v_call: TRBV6-5
cdr3_length: 14
d_call: TRBD1

cdr3_aa: CATSRSQGWETQYF
cdr3_nt: TGTGCCACCAGCAGATCTCAGGGGTGGGAGACCCAGTACTTC
clone_size: NA
j_call: TRBJ2-5
v_call: TRBV15
cdr3_length: 14
d_call: NA

cdr3_aa: CASSPKVLGEQFF
cdr3_nt: TGTGCCAGCAGCCCTAAGGTCTTGGGTGAGCAGTTCTTC
clone_size: NA
j_call: TRBJ2-1
v_call: TRBV7-3
cdr3_length: 13
d_call: NA

cdr3_aa: CASSRQGELSKQYF
cdr3_nt: TGTGCCAGCAGCCGACAGGGAGAGTTAAGCAAGCAGTACTTC
clone_size: NA
j_call: TRBJ2-7
v_call: TRBV5-4
cdr3_length: 14
d_call: TRBD1

cdr3_aa: CASSLRGGSISDTQYF
cdr3_nt: TGTGCCAGCAGCTTACGGGGCGGGAGTATTTCGGATACGCAGTATTTT
clone_size: NA
j_call: TRBJ2-3
v_call: TRBV11-2
cdr3_length: 16
d_call: TRBD2

cdr3_aa: CASSQAPVYGYTF
cdr3_nt: TGCGCCAGCAGCCAAGCGCCGGTCTATGGCTACACCTTC
clone_size: NA
j_call: TRBJ1-2
v_call: TRBV4-3
cdr3_length: 13
d_call: NA

cdr3_aa: CASSPQLMTSGSGAGEQYF
cdr3_nt: TGTGCCAGCTCACCACAACTAATGACTAGCGGGAGTGGAGCGGGAGAGCAGTACTTC
clone_size: NA
j_call: TRBJ2-7
v_call: TRBV18
cdr3_length: 19
d_call: TRBD2

cdr3_aa: CSVGSSGANVLTF
cdr3_nt: TGCAGCGTTGGTTCTTCTGGGGCCAACGTCCTGACTTTC
clone_size: NA
j_call: TRBJ2-6
v_call: TRBV29-1
cdr3_length: 13
d_call: NA

cdr3_aa: CASSPTGLMNTEAFF
cdr3_nt: TGCGCCAGCAGCCCGACGGGTCTCATGAACACTGAAGCTTTCTTT
clone_size: NA
j_call: TRBJ1-1
v_call: TRBV5-1
cdr3_length: 15
d_call: NA

cdr3_aa: CASIEGGAHEQYF
cdr3_nt: TGTGCCAGCATCGAAGGAGGGGCCCACGAGCAGTACTTC
clone_size: NA
j_call: TRBJ2-7
v_call: TRBV6-6
cdr3_length: 13
d_call: NA

cdr3_aa: CASSLAWVNNEQFF
cdr3_nt: TGTGCCAGCAGCTTAGCGTGGGTTAACAATGAGCAGTTCTTC
clone_size: NA
j_call: TRBJ2-1
v_call: TRBV7-2
cdr3_length: 14
d_call: NA

cdr3_aa: CASSTPRGGGNQPQHF
cdr3_nt: TGTGCCAGCAGCACCCCAAGGGGGGGTGGGAATCAGCCCCAGCATTTT
clone_size: few
j_call: TRBJ1-5
v_call: TRBV28
cdr3_length: 16
d_call: NA

cdr3_aa: CASSLEGYQPQHF
cdr3_nt: TGTGCCAGCAGTTTAGAGGGTTATCAGCCCCAGCATTTT
clone_size: once
j_call: TRBJ1-5
v_call: TRBV27
cdr3_length: 13
d_call: NA

cdr3_aa: CASSLSGTQYF
cdr3_nt: TGTGCCAGCAGCCTGTCAGGGACGCAGTACTTC
clone_size: NA
j_call: TRBJ2-7
v_call: TRBV28
cdr3_length: 11
d_call: NA

cdr3_aa: CASSAGGGTGELFF
cdr3_nt: TGTGCCAGCAGTGCAGGGGGCGGCACCGGGGAGCTGTTTTTT
clone_size: once
j_call: TRBJ2-2
v_call: TRBV2
cdr3_length: 14
d_call: TRBD1

cdr3_aa: CASSLHLNQPQHF
cdr3_nt: TGTGCCAGCAGCTTACATCTCAATCAGCCCCAGCATTTT
clone_size: NA
j_call: TRBJ1-5
v_call: TRBV11-2
cdr3_length: 13
d_call: NA

cdr3_aa: CASSSDWSGEQFF
cdr3_nt: TGTGCCAGCAGTTCGGACTGGAGTGGCGAGCAGTTCTTC
clone_size: NA
j_call: TRBJ2-1
v_call: TRBV7-2
cdr3_length: 13
d_call: NA

cdr3_aa: CASSNTRTSGSSYNEQFF
cdr3_nt: TGTGCCAGCAGCAACACAAGGACTAGCGGAAGCTCCTACAATGAGCAGTTCTTC
clone_size: NA
j_call: TRBJ2-1
v_call: TRBV6-4
cdr3_length: 18
d_call: TRBD2

cdr3_aa: CASSLNGGTLAKNIQYF
cdr3_nt: TGTGCCAGCAGCTTAAACGGCGGGACCCTAGCCAAAAACATTCAGTACTTC
clone_size: NA
j_call: TRBJ2-4
v_call: TRBV7-3
cdr3_length: 17
d_call: NA

cdr3_aa: CASSVNFNEQFF
cdr3_nt: TGTGCCAGCAGCGTAAATTTCAATGAGCAGTTCTTC
clone_size: NA
j_call: TRBJ2-1
v_call: TRBV9
cdr3_length: 12
d_call: NA

cdr3_aa: CASSPGPGTGNTIYF
cdr3_nt: TGTGCCAGCAGCCCGGGTCCGGGCACTGGAAACACCATATATTTT
clone_size: NA
j_call: TRBJ1-3
v_call: TRBV7-9
cdr3_length: 15
d_call: NA

cdr3_aa: CASSRFFEQFF
cdr3_nt: TGTGCCAGCAGCCGGTTCTTCGAGCAGTTCTTC
clone_size: NA
j_call: TRBJ2-1
v_call: TRBV7-2
cdr3_length: 11
d_call: NA

cdr3_aa: CASSLEGGGDTQYF
cdr3_nt: TGTGCCAGCAGCTTGGAGGGAGGGGGGGATACGCAGTATTTT
clone_size: NA
j_call: TRBJ2-3
v_call: TRBV5-4
cdr3_length: 14
d_call: NA

cdr3_aa: CASSRDPRREEKLFF
cdr3_nt: TGTGCCAGCAGCCGGGACCCACGTCGGGAAGAAAAACTGTTTTTT
clone_size: once
j_call: TRBJ1-4
v_call: TRBV5-5
cdr3_length: 15
d_call: NA

cdr3_aa: CASSLASRGGYEQYF
cdr3_nt: TGTGCCAGCAGCTTAGCTAGCAGGGGTGGCTACGAGCAGTACTTC
clone_size: NA
j_call: TRBJ2-7
v_call: TRBV7-2
cdr3_length: 15
d_call: NA

cdr3_aa: CASSFRPAGWQFF
cdr3_nt: TGTGCCAGCAGTTTCCGGCCGGCGGGATGGCAGTTCTTC
clone_size: NA
j_call: TRBJ2-1
v_call: TRBV28
cdr3_length: 13
d_call: NA

cdr3_aa: CASSVGGRGSDTQYF
cdr3_nt: TGTGCCAGCAGCGTAGGGGGCAGGGGCTCAGATACGCAGTATTTT
clone_size: NA
j_call: TRBJ2-3
v_call: TRBV9
cdr3_length: 15
d_call: NA

cdr3_aa: CACQRNTEAFF
cdr3_nt: TGTGCCTGTCAGAGGAACACTGAAGCTTTCTTT
clone_size: NA
j_call: TRBJ1-1
v_call: TRBV7-9
cdr3_length: 11
d_call: NA

cdr3_aa: CASSLTSGSWEQYF
cdr3_nt: TGTGCCAGCAGTTTGACTAGCGGGAGTTGGGAGCAGTACTTC
clone_size: NA
j_call: TRBJ2-7
v_call: TRBV28
cdr3_length: 14
d_call: TRBD2

cdr3_aa: CASSPDQHRMRGYTF
cdr3_nt: TGTGCCAGCAGTCCCGACCAGCACAGGATGCGGGGCTACACCTTC
clone_size: once
j_call: TRBJ1-2
v_call: TRBV28
cdr3_length: 15
d_call: NA

cdr3_aa: CASSPQPALYGYTF
cdr3_nt: TGTGCCAGCAGCCCCCAACCGGCCCTCTATGGCTACACCTTC
clone_size: NA
j_call: TRBJ1-2
v_call: TRBV7-2
cdr3_length: 14
d_call: NA

cdr3_aa: CASSLAGTPENTIYF
cdr3_nt: TGTGCCAGCAGTTTAGCCGGGACCCCAGAAAACACCATATATTTT
clone_size: once
j_call: TRBJ1-3
v_call: TRBV28
cdr3_length: 15
d_call: NA

cdr3_aa: CASRPGHGEKLFF
cdr3_nt: TGTGCCAGCAGACCGGGACATGGTGAAAAACTGTTTTTT
clone_size: once
j_call: TRBJ1-4
v_call: TRBV6-6
cdr3_length: 13
d_call: NA